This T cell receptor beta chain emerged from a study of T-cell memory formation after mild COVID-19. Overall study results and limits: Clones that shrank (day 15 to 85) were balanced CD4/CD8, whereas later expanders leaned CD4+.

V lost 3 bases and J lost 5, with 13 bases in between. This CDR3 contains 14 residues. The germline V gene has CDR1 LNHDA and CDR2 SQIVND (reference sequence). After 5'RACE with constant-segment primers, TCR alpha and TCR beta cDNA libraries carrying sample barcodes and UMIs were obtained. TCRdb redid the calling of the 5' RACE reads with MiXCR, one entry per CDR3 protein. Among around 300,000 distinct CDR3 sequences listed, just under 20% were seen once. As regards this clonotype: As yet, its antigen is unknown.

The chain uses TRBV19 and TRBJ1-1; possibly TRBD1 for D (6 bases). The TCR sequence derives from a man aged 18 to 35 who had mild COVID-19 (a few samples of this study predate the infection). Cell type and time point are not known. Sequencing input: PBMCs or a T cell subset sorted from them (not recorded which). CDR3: CASSIRTVDTEAFF. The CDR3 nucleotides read TGTGCCAGTAGTATCCGGACAGTCGATACTGAAGCTTTCTTT.